The 29 T cell receptor beta chains below come from one sample, sequenced in a study of blood T cell repertoires in COVID-19. The assay was immunoSEQ multiplex PCR, and TCRdb's table has in-frame clones only and misses some. In the table there are under 300,000 clones, 70% to 90% of which are singletons. Sequenced sample: peripheral blood. The receptors stem from a woman aged 40 to 50 who had recovered from COVID-19.

This clone was counted between two and nine times. Other nucleotide sequences from this sample produce the same CDR3. The gene calls are TRBV7-2 and TRBJ1-5; the match to TRBD1 covers 11 bases. The V segment lost 5 bases and the J segment 4 bases; nucleotides outside the gene matches: 4. The germline V gene has CDR1 SGHTA and CDR2 FQGNSA. The CDR3 is made up of 15 amino acids. CDR3 in DNA: TGTGCCAGCAGCCCCGGACAGGGGGCGAATCAGCCCCAGCATTTT. As protein: CASSPGQGANQPQHF.

This clone was recorded once. J is TRBJ1-2 and V is TRBV6-2 or TRBV6-3; 7 bases are shared with TRBD1. Germline V gene data show CDR1 as MNHEY and CDR2 as SVGEGT. CDR3 length: 14 residues. After removal of 5 bases from V and 5 bases from J, the junction contained 8 bases not matched to a gene. This CDR3 is CASSPTGSGYGYTF. The DNA for the CDR3 is TGTGCCAGCAGTCCGACAGGGTCGGGGTATGGCTACACCTTC.

V gene TRBV7-8 combines with J gene TRBJ1-2; 9 nucleotides agree with TRBD1. CDR1 and CDR2 from the germline V gene are SGHVS and FQNEAQ. The CDR3 loop spans 15 amino acids. Germline trimming cut 5 bases from V and 2 bases from J; bases unmatched to any gene: 6. Here the CDR3 DNA reads TGTGCCAGCAGCCCTGGGACAGGGACGAACTATGGCTACACCTTC. Translated, it gives CASSPGTGTNYGYTF.

This sequence joins TRBV5-1 and TRBJ1-2; TRBD1 matches at 8 bases. This CDR3 comprises 18 residues. After removal of 1 base from V and 2 bases from J, the junction contained 13 bases not matched to a gene. Germline V gene sequence: CDR1 SGHRS, CDR2 YFSETQ. The CDR3 DNA reads as TGCGCCAGCAGCTTGTTAGGGAGTCGGCAGGGGGCAAACTATGGCTACACCTTC. Translation: CASSLLGSRQGANYGYTF.

This clone was seen a handful of times. The chain uses TRBV14 and TRBJ2-2; tentatively, D is TRBD1 (5 bases). Looked up from germline, CDR1 is SGHDN and CDR2 is FVKESK. The length of the CDR3 is 14 residues. V lost 4 bases, J lost 3 bases, and 9 bases lay in between. CDR3 in DNA: TGTGCCAGCAGCCCAGGGCCCCACACCGGGGAGCTGTTTTTT. Translated: CASSPGPHTGELFF.

The chain carries TRBV6-2 or TRBV6-3 and TRBJ2-2, with TRBD2 as a possible D gene (5 bases). CDR3 length: 13 amino acids. V lost 6 bases and J lost 4, with 9 bases in between. Per germline, CDR1 MNHEY and CDR2 SVGEGT. CDR3 residues: CASSLAGTGELFF. The CDR3 DNA sequence: TGTGCCAGCAGCTTGGCGGGCACCGGGGAGCTGTTTTTT.

The chain joins TRBV10-3 to TRBJ1-2; D is unresolved. CDR3 length: 12 amino acids. V was cut by 6 bases and J by 7 bases, with 12 bases left in between. In germline, CDR1 is ENHRY, CDR2 SYGVKD. CDR3 bases: TGTGCCATCAGCGCTCGCAGTCCTGGCTACACCTTC. It specifies CAISARSPGYTF.

V gene TRBV6-5 combines with J gene TRBJ2-7; maybe TRBD1 (5 bases). The CDR3 has 15 residues. From germline, CDR1 is MNHEY and CDR2 SVGAGI. The V and J ends lost 10 bases and 0 bases respectively, with 19 bases between them. As DNA, the CDR3 is TGTGCCACCCAGCCATACAAGGGGCACTCCTACGAGCAGTACTTC. Amino acid sequence: CATQPYKGHSYEQYF.

The chain carries TRBV30 and TRBJ2-7; D gene uncertain. V lost 3 bases and J 0 bases, leaving 3 bases between the germline ends. Germline CDR1 GTSNPN, CDR2 SVGIG (reference sequence). This CDR3 spans 11 amino acids. CDR3 residues: CAWRSSYEQYF. The CDR3 DNA reads TGTGCCTGGAGGAGCTCCTACGAGCAGTACTTC. Full variable domain (missing parts from reference TRBV30 and TRBJ2-7): SQTIHQWPATLVQPVGSPLSLECTVEGTSNPNLYWYRQAAGRGLQLLFYSVGIGQISSEVPQNLSASRPQDRQFILSSKKLLLSDSGFYLCAWRSSYEQYFGPGTRLTVT.

The chain has TRBV7-2 and TRBJ2-5, with 10 bases identical to TRBD2. The length of the CDR3 is 16 residues. Germline lookup yields CDR1 SGHTA and CDR2 FQGNSA. The trim removed 1 base at V and 5 bases at J, leaving 7 bases unmatched. CDR3 protein: CASSLGSGRAGETQYF. The CDR3 DNA is TGTGCCAGCAGCTTAGGGAGCGGGAGGGCCGGGGAGACCCAGTACTTC. Variable domain in full (rest from reference TRBV7-2 and TRBJ2-5): GAGVSQSPSNKVTEKGKDVELRCDPISGHTALYWYRQSLGQGLEFLIYFQGNSAPDKSGLPSDRFSAERTGGSVSTLTIQRTQQEDSAVYLCASSLGSGRAGETQYFGPGTRLLVL.

The chain combines TRBV9 with TRBJ2-5; 9 positions agree with TRBD2. The CDR3 spans 15 residues. CDR1 and CDR2 from the germline V gene are SGDLS and YYNGEE. The trim removed 6 bases at V and 4 bases at J, leaving 10 bases unmatched. This CDR3 is CASTPAGGRGETQYF. The CDR3 bases are TGTGCCAGCACCCCCGCGGGAGGGCGGGGAGAGACCCAGTACTTC.

The V call is TRBV7-2, the J call TRBJ2-3; 9 nucleotides agree with TRBD1. V shed 7 bases and J 2 bases; nucleotides not matched to a gene: 4. There are 14 residues in the CDR3. Germline lookup yields CDR1 SGHTA and CDR2 FQGNSA. CDR3 coding DNA: TGTGCCAGCAAGACAGGGGGGTACACAGATACGCAGTATTTT. Translated: CASKTGGYTDTQYF.

In nucleotides, the CDR3 is TGTGCCAGTAGTGGACAAAGACTAGCGGGAGGGTCCCCCTACAATGAGCAGTTCTTC. It translates to CASSGQRLAGGSPYNEQFF. V usage is TRBV19 and J usage is TRBJ2-1; TRBD2 matches at 14 bases. The trim removed 5 bases at V and 2 bases at J, leaving 11 bases unmatched. Germline CDR1 LNHDA, CDR2 SQIVND (reference sequence). This CDR3 has 19 residues.

The V gene is TRBV21-1, the J gene TRBJ2-7; whether TRBD2, the table's D call, matches the DNA was not checked. TRBV21-1 constitutes a pseudogene. CDR3 length: 15 amino acids. CDR3 in DNA: TGTGCCAGCAGCACGACTAGCGGGAGCTCCTACGAGCAGTACTTC. This codes for CASSTTSGSSYEQYF.

CDR3 in amino acids: CASSLPRDRVHEQYF. The DNA for the CDR3 is TGTGCCAGCAGCTTGCCCAGGGACAGGGTCCACGAGCAGTACTTC. The chain carries TRBV5-5 and TRBJ2-7; TRBD1 agrees at 9 bases. Germline assignment: CDR1 SGHKS and CDR2 YYEKEE (reference sequence). V lost 1 base and J lost 5; bases outside the gene matches: 7. There are 15 residues in the CDR3.

This chain connects TRBV18 to TRBJ2-7, with 9 bases fitting TRBD1. The trim removed 3 bases at V and 7 bases at J, leaving 10 bases unmatched. In germline, CDR1 is KGHSH, CDR2 LQKENI. This CDR3 contains 15 residues. CDR3 sequence: CASSPRDRVAVEQYF. The CDR3 DNA reads TGTGCCAGCTCACCGAGGGACAGGGTTGCGGTGGAGCAGTACTTC.

The V gene is TRBV5-1, the J gene TRBJ2-1; a weak D match, TRBD2 (5 bases). CDR3 length: 15 amino acids. V lost 0 bases and J lost 8, with 15 bases in between. CDR1 and CDR2 from the germline V gene are SGHRS and YFSETQ. The CDR3 bases are TGCGCCAGCAGCTTGGACGGGTATGGACTCGATGAGCAGTTCTTC. Residues: CASSLDGYGLDEQFF.

This chain connects TRBV2 to TRBJ2-7; no clear D. Trimming shortened V by 5 bases and J by 3 bases, and 5 bases separated the two germline ends. CDR1 and CDR2 (germline): SNHLY, FYNNEI. The length of the CDR3 is 11 residues. The CDR3 sequence: CASSLYYEQYF. In DNA, the CDR3 is TGTGCCAGCAGTCTCTACTACGAGCAGTACTTC.

The table lists this clone with a count of one. The chain recombines TRBV7-8 with TRBJ2-7, with D possibly TRBD1 on 6 matching bases. Trimming shortened V by 5 bases and J by 7 bases, and 27 bases separated the two germline ends. The CDR3 spans 17 residues. CDR1 is SGHVS, CDR2 FQNEAQ, per germline. This CDR3 is CASSPSGQLRGSGEQYF. Written as DNA, the CDR3 is TGTGCCAGCAGCCCCTCAGGACAGCTCCGTGGCTCCGGGGAGCAGTACTTC.

This clone occurred once. The chain recombines TRBV30 with TRBJ1-4; TRBD1 might be the D (6 bases). The CDR3 runs 12 residues. Germline V lookup: CDR1 GTSNPN, CDR2 SVGIG (reference sequence). Written as DNA, the CDR3 is TGTGTTTCCGGGGGGCAGGCTGAAAAACTGTTTTTT. It specifies CVSGGQAEKLFF.

The genes are TRBV2 and TRBJ1-5, with 9 positions matching TRBD1. CDR3 length: 14 residues. The germline V gene has CDR1 SNHLY and CDR2 FYNNEI. With 6 bases clipped from V and 6 bases from J, the junction kept 6 bases outside the gene matches. The CDR3 protein is CASRADRGGQPQHF. DNA for the CDR3: TGTGCCAGCAGGGCGGACAGGGGAGGTCAGCCCCAGCATTTT.

The genes are TRBV5-8 and TRBJ2-1; D unresolved. Trimming cost V 0 bases and J 0 bases, with 7 bases left between them. CDR3 size: 15 residues. Per germline, CDR1 SGHTS and CDR2 YDEGEE. The CDR3 nucleotides read TGTGCCAGCAGCTTGGACCGGAGCTCCTACAATGAGCAGTTCTTC. It translates to CASSLDRSSYNEQFF.

This clone was detected once. The chain is built from TRBV5-1 and TRBJ2-7; the D is unclear. The V and J ends lost 4 bases and 2 bases respectively, with 13 bases between them. Germline values: CDR1 SGHRS, CDR2 YFSETQ. The length of the CDR3 is 14 residues. Here the CDR3 reads CASSPAAPTYEQYF. For the CDR3, the DNA is TGCGCCAGCAGCCCGGCGGCACCAACCTACGAGCAGTACTTC.

This sequence joins TRBV11-3 and TRBJ1-1; 11 positions match TRBD1. CDR3 length: 14 amino acids. Trimming at V came to 5 bases and at J to 11 bases, leaving 10 bases not matched to a gene. Germline lookup yields CDR1 SGHNT and CDR2 YENEEA. The CDR3 here is CASSPTTDRGHAFF. The CDR3 DNA reads as TGTGCCAGCAGCCCCACCACGGACAGGGGGCACGCTTTCTTT.

V and J are TRBV29-1 and TRBJ2-7; D call uncertain. Trimming stripped 1 base from V and 3 bases from J, with 10 bases between. This CDR3 comprises 13 residues. CDR1 and CDR2 from the germline V gene are SQVTM and ANQGSEA. CDR3 loop: CSVEVGLHYEQYF. The CDR3 region has the DNA TGCAGCGTTGAAGTGGGCCTTCACTACGAGCAGTACTTC.

The chain employs TRBV7-9 and TRBJ2-7, with D maybe TRBD2 (6 bases). The CDR3 has 16 residues. V lost 5 bases and J lost 3, with 20 bases in between. Germline assignment: CDR1 SEHNR and CDR2 FQNEAQ (reference sequence). The CDR3 DNA reads TGTGCCAGCAGCCCTCAGGGTGGGGGAGGAATCTACGAGCAGTACTTC. This gives the protein CASSPQGGGGIYEQYF.

This rearrangement joins TRBV6-1 to TRBJ2-2, with 7 bases lining up with TRBD2. Unmatched junction bases numbered 8, after V lost 1 base and J lost 0 bases. The CDR3 spans 18 residues. Germline V gene lookup returns CDR1 MNHNS and CDR2 SASEGT. CDR3 nucleotides: TGTGCCAGCAGTGAAGGGGGGAGGCTAGCGGCGAACACCGGGGAGCTGTTTTTT. It is translated as CASSEGGRLAANTGELFF.

This clone was recorded only once. The chain combines TRBV27 with TRBJ2-1; D is perhaps TRBD2 (6 bases). V gave up 4 bases and J gave up 0 bases, with 13 bases separating them. The germline CDR1 and CDR2 sequences are MNHEY and SMNVEV (reference sequence). The length of the CDR3 is 16 residues. The DNA for the CDR3 is TGTGCCAGCAGTTGGACTCTAGCGCGCTCCTACAATGAGCAGTTCTTC. Translated: CASSWTLARSYNEQFF.

The chain couples TRBV11-1 to TRBJ1-2, with D tentatively TRBD1 (6 bases). This CDR3 comprises 13 residues. The V gene's germline CDR1 is SGHAT and CDR2 FQDESV (reference sequence). V shed 5 bases and J shed 3 bases, with 10 bases lying between them. The CDR3 sequence is CASSIQGDYGYTF. The CDR3 nucleotides are TGTGCCAGCAGCATACAGGGTGACTATGGCTACACCTTC.